The 30 T cell receptor beta chains below all came from one sample that was sequenced in a study of CD8 T cells in Susac syndrome. Roughly 0.45 to 1 ug RNA was reverse transcribed with random hexamers. TCRdb ran MiXCR on the immunoSEQ multiplex PCR reads and lists one entry per CDR3 protein. The table shows around 200,000 distinct CDR3 sequences, with approximately 90% occurring only once. The material sequenced was CD8+ T cells from PBMCs. Receptor source: a human donor with multiple sclerosis.

This clonotype showed up just a few times. This chain links TRBV3-1 with TRBJ1-1, with D possibly being TRBD1 (5 bases). Between the trimmed V and J ends, which lost 6 bases and 1 base, there was a span of 15 bases. Germline V CDR1 and CDR2: LGHDT, YNNKEL (reference sequence). The CDR3 length is 15 residues. CDR3 coding DNA: TGTGCCAGCAGTCCGCTAACAGGAAGGAACACTGAAGCTTTCTTT. Translated: CASSPLTGRNTEAFF.

The chain joins TRBV12-3 or TRBV12-4 to TRBJ2-5; no definite D call. V lost 3 bases, J lost 1 base, and 12 bases lay in between. There are 15 residues in the CDR3. CDR3 region: CASSFRTVGQETQYF. The CDR3 DNA follows: TGTGCCAGCAGTTTTAGAACAGTAGGCCAAGAGACCCAGTACTTC.

V and J are TRBV6-1 and TRBJ2-5; TRBD1 or TRBD2 may be the D gene (6 bases each). Germline V gene lookup returns CDR1 MNHNS and CDR2 SASEGT. This CDR3 has 18 residues. The V gene lost 6 bases and the J gene lost 2 bases, with 25 bases spanning the gap. This CDR3 reads CASSRGRSPATIQETQYF. In nucleotides, the CDR3 is TGTGCCAGCAGCCGGGGGCGAAGCCCTGCTACCATTCAAGAGACCCAGTACTTC.

The V gene is TRBV4-1, the J gene TRBJ2-2; 8 bases line up with TRBD2. Trimming took 1 base from V and 4 from J; bases not matched to a gene: 14. The CDR3 has 19 amino acids. CDR1 MGHRA and CDR2 YSYEKL come from the germline V gene. CDR3 nucleotide sequence: TGCGCCAGCAGCCAAGGGGCCCACCTTAGCGGGGAAGTCACCGGGGAGCTGTTTTTT. Encoded protein: CASSQGAHLSGEVTGELFF.

The chain joins TRBV7-9 to TRBJ2-5; D unresolved. Germline-derived CDR1 and CDR2 are SEHNR and FQNEAQ (reference sequence). The germline V and J ends were trimmed by 10 bases and 2 bases, with 20 bases remaining between them. The CDR3 has 15 amino acids. The CDR3 bases are TGTGCCACCCAAGGACGGACCGTGGGGCAAGAGACCCAGTACTTC. Its protein is CATQGRTVGQETQYF.

This rearrangement joins TRBV20-1 to TRBJ1-2; a weak D match, TRBD1 (5 bases). CDR3 length equals 13 residues. The V gene lost 6 bases and the J gene lost 8 bases, with 19 bases spanning the gap. Germline CDR1 is DFQATT and CDR2 is SNEGSKA (reference sequence). The CDR3 loop is CSAPGGRVGGYTF. CDR3 sequence (DNA): TGCAGTGCCCCCGGGGGGAGGGTGGGCGGCTACACCTTC.

The J gene is TRBJ2-7, the V gene TRBV6-2 or TRBV6-3; D gene ambiguous. This CDR3 is built from 14 residues. Germline CDR1 and CDR2: MNHEY and SVGEGT. Trimming stripped 3 bases from V and 3 bases from J, with 12 bases between. CDR3 residues: CASSYTNTVYEQYF. The CDR3 nucleotides read TGTGCCAGCAGTTATACTAACACAGTCTACGAGCAGTACTTC.

The CDR3 sequence: CASSLAVGTAGNTIYF. The CDR3 DNA sequence: TGTGCCAGCAGCTTAGCGGTTGGGACAGCAGGAAACACCATATATTTT. The gene calls are TRBV7-6 and TRBJ1-3; 7 bases map to TRBD1. The CDR3 has 16 residues. The V segment lost 0 bases and the J segment 4 bases; nucleotides outside the gene matches: 6. Germline assignment: CDR1 SGHVS and CDR2 FNYEAQ.

The rearrangement links TRBV29-1 to TRBJ1-1; TRBD1 matches at 10 bases. The CDR3 contains 14 residues. The germline V gene encodes CDR1 SQVTM and CDR2 ANQGSEA. The CDR3 reads CSVVGDRGNTEAFF. CDR3 DNA sequence: TGCAGTGTGGTGGGGGACAGGGGAAACACTGAAGCTTTCTTT. Drawing the rest from reference TRBV29-1 and TRBJ1-1, the complete variable domain is SAVISQKPSRDICQRGTSLTIQCQVDSQVTMMFWYRQQPGQSLTLIATANQGSEATYESGFVIDKFPISRPNLTFSTLTVSNMSPEDSSIYLCSVVGDRGNTEAFFGQGTRLTVV.

The chain recombines TRBV3-1 with TRBJ2-1; 7 bases fit TRBD2. The ends lost 0 bases at V and 2 bases at J; junction bases unmatched: 4. Germline V gene sequence: CDR1 LGHDT, CDR2 YNNKEL (reference sequence). The CDR3 totals 16 residues. CDR3 nucleotide sequence: TGTGCCAGCAGCCAAGAATATCTAGCGGCCTACAATGAGCAGTTCTTC. Residues: CASSQEYLAAYNEQFF.

V gene TRBV30 combines with J gene TRBJ1-4; a weak D match, TRBD1 (6 bases). Germline V CDR1 and CDR2: GTSNPN, SVGIG (reference sequence). The CDR3 consists of 16 residues. Trimming left V 1 base short and J 5 bases short, with 17 bases between. The CDR3 sequence is CAWSAAPGQMNEKLFF. The DNA of the CDR3 is TGTGCCTGGAGTGCCGCCCCCGGACAGATGAATGAAAAACTGTTTTTT.

This rearrangement joins TRBV7-9 to TRBJ2-7; D is undetermined. The germline gives CDR1 SEHNR, CDR2 FQNEAQ (reference sequence). The CDR3 runs to 12 residues. The ends were cut back, 5 bases at V and 6 bases at J, with 11 bases in the middle. Here the CDR3 reads CASSLWALEQYF. The CDR3 region has the DNA TGTGCCAGCAGCCTTTGGGCGCTCGAGCAGTACTTC.

The rearrangement links TRBV11-2 to TRBJ2-7; 10 bases fit TRBD1. The CDR3 consists of 14 residues. Germline assignment: CDR1 SGHAT and CDR2 FQNNGV. V lost 5 bases, J lost 5 bases, and 6 bases stayed unmatched. The CDR3 here is CASSRSGTGDEQYF. As DNA, the CDR3 is TGTGCCAGCAGCCGTTCCGGGACAGGGGACGAGCAGTACTTC.

The chain combines TRBV7-9 with TRBJ1-2; the match to TRBD1 covers 10 bases. V was clipped by 5 bases and J by 4 bases; unmatched bases: 7. Germline values: CDR1 SEHNR, CDR2 FQNEAQ (reference sequence). The CDR3 extends over 15 amino acids. The CDR3 is CASSLPGQGFYGYTF. The CDR3 region has the DNA TGTGCCAGCAGCCTCCCGGGACAGGGGTTCTATGGCTACACCTTC.

The count of this clonotype is one. The V call is TRBV7-9, the J call TRBJ2-7, with 7 bases matching TRBD2. Germline CDR1 is SEHNR and CDR2 is FQNEAQ (reference sequence). V gave up 4 bases and J gave up 6 bases; unmatched junction bases: 12. The CDR3 length is 15 residues. CDR3 DNA: TGTGCCAGCAGCTCCCCCCTGATAGCGGGTCTCGAGCAGTACTTC. Translating gives CASSSPLIAGLEQYF.

The genes are TRBV25-1 and TRBJ1-2, with 8 bases aligning to TRBD1. V trimming: 6 bases; J trimming: 4 bases; junction bases outside the gene matches: 1. Germline CDR1 is MGHDK and CDR2 is SYGVNS. The CDR3 extends over 12 amino acids. In nucleotides, the CDR3 is TGTGCCAGCAGCGGGACAGGCTATGGCTACACCTTC. Amino acid sequence: CASSGTGYGYTF.

The CDR3 sequence: CARVWDRDNEQFF. Here the CDR3 DNA reads TGTGCCCGGGTTTGGGACCGAGACAATGAGCAGTTCTTC. The chain has TRBV10-3 and TRBJ2-1, with D perhaps TRBD1 or TRBD2 (5 bases each). V lost 11 bases, J lost 5 bases, and 16 bases lay in between. The CDR3 contains 13 residues. Germline V lookup: CDR1 ENHRY, CDR2 SYGVKD.

J is TRBJ2-3 and V is TRBV9; perhaps TRBD1 as D (6 bases). Germline V gene data show CDR1 as SGDLS and CDR2 as YYNGEE. This CDR3 comprises 17 residues. The germline V and J ends were trimmed by 0 bases and 1 base, with 15 bases remaining between them. The CDR3: CASSVEGQGRGTDTQYF. In nucleotides, the CDR3 is TGTGCCAGCAGCGTAGAGGGGCAGGGGAGAGGCACAGATACGCAGTATTTT.

V is TRBV7-9 and J is TRBJ2-7; D may be TRBD2 (5 bases). The V and J ends lost 3 bases and 2 bases respectively, with 11 bases between them. CDR3 length: 14 residues. Germline CDR1 and CDR2: SEHNR and FQNEAQ (reference sequence). This CDR3 reads CASSFPAGPYEQYF. The CDR3 nucleotides are TGTGCCAGCAGCTTCCCGGCGGGTCCCTACGAGCAGTACTTC.

The rearrangement joins TRBV13 to TRBJ1-1; TRBD1 agrees at 7 bases. Germline-derived CDR1 and CDR2 are PRHDT and FYEKMQ (reference sequence). The CDR3 runs to 16 residues. V was clipped by 4 bases and J by 2 bases; unmatched bases: 10. The DNA for the CDR3 is TGTGCCAGCAGCTCCTTTATACAGGGGTCTAACACTGAAGCTTTCTTT. It encodes CASSSFIQGSNTEAFF.

Written as DNA, the CDR3 is TGCAGTGCTAGAGTCGGGGGGGTTGATGAGCAGTTCTTC. Its protein product is CSARVGGVDEQFF. The chain links TRBV20-1 to TRBJ2-1, with 8 positions matching TRBD2. V lost 1 base, J lost 8 bases, and 4 bases stayed unmatched. CDR1 is DFQATT, CDR2 SNEGSKA, per germline (reference sequence). The CDR3 has 13 residues.

The rearrangement links TRBV4-2 to TRBJ2-7; 7 bases agree with TRBD2. The V segment lost 4 bases and the J segment 7 bases; nucleotides outside the gene matches: 13. The CDR3 sequence is 15 residues long. Germline loops: CDR1 LGHNA, CDR2 YNFKEQ. CDR3 DNA sequence: TGTGCCAGCAGCCCGCGAGGAAGCGGGAATCTAGAGCAGTACTTC. Its protein is CASSPRGSGNLEQYF.

The rearrangement joins TRBV15 to TRBJ1-1; a possible D gene is TRBD1 (5 bases). CDR1 and CDR2 from the germline V gene are LNHNV and YYDKDF (reference sequence). Trimming cost V 1 base and J 3 bases, with 6 bases left between them. There are 13 residues in the CDR3. CDR3: CATSRVGDTEAFF. CDR3 in DNA: TGTGCCACCAGCAGAGTAGGGGACACTGAAGCTTTCTTT.

The chain carries TRBV7-2 and TRBJ2-1; 10 bases fit TRBD2. Losses at the gene ends were 2 bases for V and 8 bases for J; bases not matched to a gene: 3. This CDR3 region has 14 residues. Germline V gene data show CDR1 as SGHTA and CDR2 as FQGNSA. This CDR3 is CASSLSLAGDEQFF. CDR3 sequence (DNA): TGTGCCAGCAGCTTATCCCTAGCGGGAGATGAGCAGTTCTTC.

The rearrangement joins TRBV27 to TRBJ2-5, with D perhaps matching TRBD1 (6 bases). Trimming shortened V by 4 bases and J by 5 bases, and 17 bases separated the two germline ends. In germline, CDR1 is MNHEY, CDR2 SMNVEV (reference sequence). The CDR3 extends over 15 amino acids. The CDR3 loop is CASSSATGLWETQYF. For the CDR3, the DNA is TGTGCCAGCAGTTCCGCGACAGGTTTGTGGGAGACCCAGTACTTC.

The chain is built from TRBV5-4 and TRBJ2-1; 14 bases fit TRBD2. The CDR3 loop spans 18 amino acids. J was trimmed by 4 bases and V by 2 bases; bases with no gene match: 8. CDR1 SGHNT and CDR2 YYREEE come from the germline V gene (reference sequence). Here the CDR3 DNA reads TGTGCCAGCAGCTTTCGGAGACTAGCGGGAGGGGATTACAATGAGCAGTTCTTC. Protein product: CASSFRRLAGGDYNEQFF.

The J gene is TRBJ2-2, the V gene TRBV9, with 10 nucleotides matching TRBD2. The germline gives CDR1 SGDLS, CDR2 YYNGEE. This CDR3 comprises 18 residues. V shed 3 bases and J 6 bases; nucleotides not matched to a gene: 14. CDR3 sequence (DNA): TGTGCCAGCAGCGAAGTGGGGGTGGCTAGCGGGAGTTCCGGGGAGCTGTTTTTT. Its protein is CASSEVGVASGSSGELFF.

V is TRBV6-5 and J is TRBJ1-2; TRBD1 might be the D (6 bases). The CDR3 loop spans 15 amino acids. Between the trimmed V and J ends, which lost 5 bases and 4 bases, there was a span of 17 bases. Germline CDR1 reads MNHEY; CDR2 reads SVGAGI. CDR3 protein: CASSGLGGTSYGYTF. CDR3 coding DNA: TGTGCCAGCAGTGGTCTAGGGGGGACCTCCTATGGCTACACCTTC.

The V gene is TRBV6-2 or TRBV6-3, the J gene TRBJ2-3; tentatively, D is TRBD2 (5 bases). V lost 6 bases to trimming and J lost 0 bases, with 10 bases between them. The CDR3 totals 14 residues. Germline values: CDR1 MNHEY, CDR2 SVGEGT. The CDR3 bases are TGTGCCAGCAGAATAGCGCTCAGCACAGATACGCAGTATTTT. This sequence encodes CASRIALSTDTQYF.

As concerns this clonotype: The conserved closing phenylalanine or tryptophan is absent in this CDR3, likely reflecting a read error. The chain links TRBV14 to TRBJ1-2, with D maybe TRBD1 (5 bases). Germline CDR1 is SGHDN and CDR2 is FVKESK. V dropped 3 bases and J dropped 2 bases, with 10 bases sitting between them. There are 14 residues in the CDR3. CDR3 coding DNA: TGTGCCAGCAGCCAGTGGGGGGTGAACTATGGCTACACCTCC. Translating it yields CASSQWGVNYGYTS.